This passage covers 5 T cell receptor beta chains from one sample sequenced in a study of T-cell reconstitution after alpha-beta-depleted transplantation in children. TCRbeta library construction was performed incorporating unique molecular identifiers. Using its own MiXCR run on the PCR reads, TCRdb lists one record per CDR3 protein. The sample holds approximately 980,000 distinct CDR3 sequences, 25% to 30% seen once. The sample in question was PBMCs, mostly from graft donor cells, obtained 360 days after TCRalphabeta/CD19-depleted stem cell transplant. The source of these receptors is a boy less than two years old who had a stem cell transplant for SCID, so the T cells may come from the graft donor.

This clonotype was seen only once. The chain is built from TRBV30 and TRBJ1-5, with D possibly being TRBD1 (6 bases). Germline values: CDR1 GTSNPN, CDR2 SVGIG (reference sequence). This CDR3 contains 16 residues. V lost 1 base to trimming and J lost 0 bases, with 13 bases between them. The CDR3 is CAWSGGTGYSNQPQHF. The CDR3 region has the DNA TGTGCCTGGAGTGGGGGCACAGGGTATAGCAATCAGCCCCAGCATTTT.

The chain employs TRBV11-1 and TRBJ2-3; D may match TRBD1 or TRBD2 (5 bases each). Germline V CDR1 and CDR2: SGHAT, FQDESV (reference sequence). This CDR3 has 18 amino acids. V lost 5 bases and J 1 base, leaving 22 bases between the germline ends. This chain's CDR3 is CASSVIRDLLRGTDTQYF. The CDR3 nucleotides are TGTGCCAGCAGCGTTATACGGGACCTCCTACGGGGCACAGATACGCAGTATTTT.

This clonotype was seen only a few times. The chain uses TRBV4-2 and TRBJ2-3, with unresolved D. CDR3 length equals 12 residues. Trimming removed 1 base at V and 5 bases at J, with 4 bases between. Germline V lookup: CDR1 LGHNA, CDR2 YNFKEQ. The CDR3 nucleotides are TGTGCCAGCAGCCAAGTAGGAGATACGCAGTATTTT. This codes for CASSQVGDTQYF.

The CDR3, as DNA: TGCGCCAGCAGCGGCTTAGCGGGGGTCGGCCAAGAGACCCAGTACTTC. Protein sequence: CASSGLAGVGQETQYF. The rearrangement links TRBV5-1 to TRBJ2-5; 9 bases match TRBD2. V shed 4 bases and J 1 base; nucleotides not matched to a gene: 8. Germline V gene data show CDR1 as SGHRS and CDR2 as YFSETQ. This CDR3 spans 16 amino acids.

This chain joins TRBV29-1 and TRBJ1-2; TRBD1 is a possible D gene (6 bases). CDR3 length: 16 amino acids. Deletions cut 0 bases from V and 8 bases from J, with 22 bases between. From germline, CDR1 is SQVTM and CDR2 ANQGSEA. The DNA for the CDR3 is TGCAGCGTTGAAGATCCCTTCTTCCTACAGGGCAGGGGCTACACCTTC. It codes for CSVEDPFFLQGRGYTF.